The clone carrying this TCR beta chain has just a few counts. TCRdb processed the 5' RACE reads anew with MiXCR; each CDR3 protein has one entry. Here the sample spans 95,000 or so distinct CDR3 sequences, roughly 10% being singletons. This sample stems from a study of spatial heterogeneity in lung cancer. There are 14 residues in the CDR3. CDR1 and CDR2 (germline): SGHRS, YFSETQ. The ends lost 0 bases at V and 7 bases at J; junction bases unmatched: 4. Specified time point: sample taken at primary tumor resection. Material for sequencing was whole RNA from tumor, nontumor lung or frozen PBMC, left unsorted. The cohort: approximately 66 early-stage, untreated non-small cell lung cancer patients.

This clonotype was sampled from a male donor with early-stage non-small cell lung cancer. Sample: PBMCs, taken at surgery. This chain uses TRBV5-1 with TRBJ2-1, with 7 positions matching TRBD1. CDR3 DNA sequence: TGCGCCAGCAGCTTGGAGGGGGCCGGGAATGAGCAGTTCTTC. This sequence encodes CASSLEGAGNEQFF.